The rows below give T cell receptor beta chains drawn from one sample of a study of blood T cell repertoires in COVID-19. Data came from immunoSEQ multiplex PCR; TCRdb stores just in-frame clones and leaves some out. The sample carries fewer than 250,000 clones, roughly 82% recorded once. Input material: peripheral blood. These receptors all come from a woman in her thirties or forties with acute or convalescent COVID-19. CDR3s include the opening cysteine and the closing phenylalanine or tryptophan. Fields, in order: D gene, V gene, clone size, J gene, CDR3 protein, CDR3 DNA. D genes are given only for firm matches. Clone sizes are given selectively: once, few, many, or a class where the clone is expanded.

D: TRBD2
V: TRBV5-6
size: -
J: TRBJ2-7
CDR3: CASSLTSGGSFYEQYF
DNA: TGTGCCAGCAGCTTGACTAGCGGGGGGAGCTTCTACGAGCAGTACTTC

D: -
V: TRBV12-5
size: -
J: TRBJ1-2
CDR3: CASGLVLKQATNYGYTF
DNA: TGTGCTAGTGGTTTGGTACTGAAACAGGCAACTAACTATGGCTACACCTTC

D: TRBD1
V: TRBV9
size: -
J: TRBJ1-2
CDR3: CASSSSLRDRENYGYTF
DNA: TGTGCCAGCAGCTCCAGTCTCCGGGACAGGGAAAACTATGGCTACACCTTC

D: -
V: TRBV6-5
size: -
J: TRBJ1-2
CDR3: CASSYSLEVGYTF
DNA: TGTGCCAGCAGTTATTCCCTTGAGGTGGGCTACACCTTC

D: TRBD2
V: TRBV7-2
size: -
J: TRBJ2-7
CDR3: CASSVTGTSGYEQYF
DNA: TGTGCCAGCAGCGTAACCGGGACTAGCGGCTACGAGCAGTACTTC

D: -
V: TRBV4-3
size: -
J: TRBJ1-1
CDR3: CASSQDLTGQAFF
DNA: TGCGCCAGCAGCCAAGATCTAACAGGACAAGCTTTCTTT

D: -
V: TRBV5-1
size: few
J: TRBJ2-3
CDR3: CASSPNTGDTQYF
DNA: TGCGCCAGCAGCCCGAACACCGGGGATACGCAGTATTTT

D: -
V: TRBV7-2
size: -
J: TRBJ1-2
CDR3: CASSHHISRYSGFNGYTF
DNA: TGTGCCAGCAGCCACCACATATCCCGATATTCAGGGTTCAATGGCTACACCTTC

D: TRBD1
V: TRBV15
size: -
J: TRBJ1-1
CDR3: CATSIKGQLNTEAFF
DNA: TGTGCCACCAGCATAAAGGGACAGTTGAACACTGAAGCTTTCTTT

D: TRBD1
V: TRBV5-4
size: -
J: TRBJ1-6
CDR3: CASSLAGIRTGRNSPLHF
DNA: TGTGCCAGCAGCTTGGCCGGAATTCGGACAGGGAGGAATTCACCCCTCCACTTT

D: TRBD1
V: TRBV24-1
size: -
J: TRBJ1-1
CDR3: CATSDTGAEAFF
DNA: TGTGCCACCAGTGATACAGGGGCTGAAGCTTTCTTT

D: -
V: TRBV7-2
size: -
J: TRBJ2-2
CDR3: CASSLAGAVGELFF
DNA: TGTGCCAGCAGCTTAGCGGGAGCGGTCGGGGAGCTGTTTTTT

D: TRBD1
V: TRBV9
size: -
J: TRBJ1-2
CDR3: CASSVSIQTGDYGYTF
DNA: TGTGCCAGCAGCGTTTCCATCCAGACAGGGGACTATGGCTACACCTTC

D: -
V: TRBV15
size: -
J: TRBJ2-1
CDR3: CATSHTGGGLVDEQFF
DNA: TGTGCCACCAGCCATACAGGGGGGGGTTTAGTGGATGAGCAGTTCTTC

D: -
V: TRBV18
size: -
J: TRBJ2-6
CDR3: CASSSRGGPAGANVLTF
DNA: TGTGCCAGCTCCTCAAGGGGGGGGCCCGCTGGGGCCAACGTCCTGACTTTC

D: TRBD2
V: TRBV5-4
size: once
J: TRBJ2-5
CDR3: CASSFGGRAEETQYF
DNA: TGTGCCAGCAGCTTTGGCGGGAGGGCTGAAGAGACCCAGTACTTC

D: -
V: TRBV4-3
size: -
J: TRBJ1-6
CDR3: CASSQGGGGAGTGNSPLHF
DNA: TGCGCCAGCAGCCAAGGGGGCGGGGGCGCGGGGACCGGGAATTCACCCCTCCACTTT

D: -
V: TRBV24-1
size: many
J: TRBJ1-3
CDR3: CATSATWEDTIYF
DNA: TGTGCCACCAGTGCTACCTGGGAGGACACCATATATTTT

D: -
V: TRBV25-1
size: -
J: TRBJ1-2
CDR3: CASSGNSYGYTF
DNA: TGTGCCAGCAGTGGCAACAGCTATGGCTACACCTTC

D: -
V: TRBV6-5
size: -
J: TRBJ2-2
CDR3: CASSYNPGMRFF
DNA: TGTGCCAGCAGTTACAATCCAGGAATGAGGTTTTTT

D: -
V: TRBV30
size: -
J: TRBJ2-7
CDR3: CAWNSGAGSYEQYF
DNA: TGTGCCTGGAATTCAGGGGCGGGCTCCTACGAGCAGTACTTC

D: TRBD2
V: TRBV14
size: -
J: TRBJ2-5
CDR3: CASSPRTSGRQETQYF
DNA: TGTGCCAGCAGCCCGAGGACTAGCGGGAGGCAAGAGACCCAGTACTTC

D: TRBD2
V: TRBV11-2
size: -
J: TRBJ2-7
CDR3: CASSAGLAVTYEQYF
DNA: TGTGCCAGCAGCGCCGGACTAGCGGTAACCTACGAGCAGTACTTC

D: -
V: TRBV27
size: -
J: TRBJ2-3
CDR3: CASSLTGDTQYF
DNA: TGTGCCAGCAGCCTCACCGGAGATACGCAGTATTTT

D: -
V: TRBV14
size: -
J: TRBJ2-7
CDR3: CASSQDRTVSYEQYF
DNA: TGTGCCAGCAGCCAAGATAGGACAGTAAGCTACGAGCAGTACTTC

D: -
V: TRBV18
size: -
J: TRBJ1-1
CDR3: CASSPTLAGGRNTEAFF
DNA: TGTGCCAGCTCACCAACCCTTGCGGGGGGCCGTAACACTGAAGCTTTCTTT

D: -
V: TRBV18
size: -
J: TRBJ1-2
CDR3: CASSPTGPGWGYTF
DNA: TGTGCCAGCTCGCCCACAGGGCCCGGCTGGGGCTACACCTTC

D: TRBD1
V: TRBV11-2
size: -
J: TRBJ1-2
CDR3: CASSLDPGTGDNYGYTF
DNA: TGTGCCAGCAGCTTAGATCCCGGTACAGGGGATAACTATGGCTACACCTTC

D: -
V: TRBV4-3
size: -
J: TRBJ1-6
CDR3: CASSQESEGTYNSPLHF
DNA: TGCGCCAGCAGCCAAGAGTCGGAGGGGACCTATAATTCACCCCTCCACTTT

D: -
V: TRBV7-2
size: -
J: TRBJ1-2
CDR3: CASSPFGGGYTF
DNA: TGTGCCAGCAGCCCCTTCGGAGGTGGCTACACCTTC

D: TRBD2
V: TRBV11-2
size: -
J: TRBJ2-1
CDR3: CASSTNSLAGGLANEQFF
DNA: TGTGCCAGCAGCACTAACAGCCTAGCGGGAGGGCTCGCAAATGAGCAGTTCTTC

D: TRBD1
V: TRBV5-8
size: -
J: TRBJ2-7
CDR3: CASSPGTGGYYEQYF
DNA: TGTGCCAGCAGCCCCGGGACAGGGGGGTACTACGAGCAGTACTTC

D: TRBD2
V: TRBV7-2
size: -
J: TRBJ2-7
CDR3: CASSFRISGGAYEQYF
DNA: TGTGCCAGCAGCTTTCGGATCTCGGGAGGGGCCTACGAGCAGTACTTC

D: -
V: TRBV4-2
size: -
J: TRBJ1-1
CDR3: CASSQDGKGEAFF
DNA: TGTGCCAGCAGCCAAGATGGTAAGGGGGAAGCTTTCTTT

D: -
V: TRBV15
size: -
J: TRBJ2-1
CDR3: CATSRGRDYNEQFF
DNA: TGTGCCACCAGCAGAGGCCGGGACTACAATGAGCAGTTCTTC

D: TRBD2
V: TRBV4-2
size: -
J: TRBJ2-1
CDR3: CASSQDGGDTKEQFF
DNA: TGTGCCAGCAGCCAAGACGGGGGGGATACAAAGGAGCAGTTCTTC

D: TRBD1
V: TRBV19
size: -
J: TRBJ1-4
CDR3: CASRPNRDRAEKLFF
DNA: TGTGCCAGTAGACCCAACCGGGACAGGGCTGAAAAACTGTTTTTT

D: -
V: TRBV4-1
size: -
J: TRBJ1-6
CDR3: CASSKRGSSDLKSPLHF
DNA: TGCGCCAGCAGCAAAAGGGGTTCTTCGGACCTTAAATCACCCCTCCACTTT

D: TRBD1
V: TRBV27
size: -
J: TRBJ1-5
CDR3: CASSLGQGASQPQHF
DNA: TGTGCCAGCAGTTTAGGACAGGGGGCGAGTCAGCCCCAGCATTTT

D: -
V: TRBV13
size: -
J: TRBJ1-1
CDR3: CASSRGTSPNTEAFF
DNA: TGTGCCAGCAGCCGCGGTACATCCCCGAACACTGAAGCTTTCTTT

D: TRBD1
V: TRBV6-4
size: -
J: TRBJ1-2
CDR3: CASRRTGGADGYTF
DNA: TGTGCCAGCAGAAGGACAGGGGGCGCCGATGGCTACACCTTC

D: TRBD2
V: TRBV5-6
size: once
J: TRBJ2-3
CDR3: CASSSPGLAGSGTDTQYF
DNA: TGTGCCAGCAGCTCACCGGGACTAGCGGGATCTGGCACAGATACGCAGTATTTT

D: -
V: TRBV3-1/TRBV3-2
size: -
J: TRBJ2-1
CDR3: CASSSRPGFSSYNEQFF
DNA: TGTGCCAGCAGCTCGCGACCGGGGTTTTCCTCCTACAATGAGCAGTTCTTC

D: TRBD1
V: TRBV27
size: -
J: TRBJ1-1
CDR3: CASSPGQGLGGNTEAFF
DNA: TGTGCCAGCTCCCCGGGACAGGGCCTAGGGGGGAACACTGAAGCTTTCTTT

D: TRBD2
V: TRBV9
size: -
J: TRBJ2-1
CDR3: CASSEGLAGNPRWNEQFF
DNA: TGTGCCAGCAGCGAAGGACTAGCGGGAAACCCGAGGTGGAATGAGCAGTTCTTC

D: -
V: TRBV5-6
size: -
J: TRBJ1-6
CDR3: CASSWAAYSYNSPLHF
DNA: TGTGCCAGCAGCTGGGCAGCTTACTCCTATAATTCACCCCTCCACTTT

D: -
V: TRBV7-2
size: -
J: TRBJ2-7
CDR3: CASSWAEAYEQYF
DNA: TGTGCCAGCAGCTGGGCGGAGGCCTACGAGCAGTACTTC

D: TRBD2
V: TRBV3-1/TRBV3-2
size: -
J: TRBJ2-1
CDR3: CASSQVKTSGLTGEQFF
DNA: TGTGCCAGCAGCCAAGTTAAGACTAGCGGTCTCACAGGGGAGCAGTTCTTC

D: -
V: TRBV9
size: -
J: TRBJ1-6
CDR3: CASSPRGRSYNSPLHF
DNA: TGTGCCAGCAGCCCCAGAGGGAGATCCTATAATTCACCCCTCCACTTT

D: -
V: TRBV9
size: once
J: TRBJ2-1
CDR3: CASTHNTEQFF
DNA: TGTGCCAGCACCCACAATACTGAGCAGTTCTTC

D: -
V: TRBV27
size: -
J: TRBJ2-5
CDR3: CASSLGAEYQETQYF
DNA: TGTGCCAGCAGTTTAGGGGCGGAGTACCAAGAGACCCAGTACTTC

D: -
V: TRBV29-1
size: -
J: TRBJ1-1
CDR3: CSVVWGGATEAFF
DNA: TGCAGCGTTGTTTGGGGGGGAGCCACTGAAGCTTTCTTT

D: -
V: TRBV19
size: -
J: TRBJ1-2
CDR3: CASSIPGTPPFYGYTF
DNA: TGTGCCAGTAGTATCCCCGGGACACCGCCCTTCTATGGCTACACCTTC

D: -
V: TRBV29-1
size: -
J: TRBJ2-2
CDR3: CSARVGGTGELFF
DNA: TGCAGCGCGCGGGTCGGTGGAACCGGGGAGCTGTTTTTT

D: TRBD2
V: TRBV15
size: -
J: TRBJ2-1
CDR3: CATSRDWASGGAGEQFF
DNA: TGTGCCACCAGCAGAGATTGGGCAAGCGGGGGGGCTGGTGAGCAGTTCTTC